This T cell receptor (beta chain) was sequenced in a study of human T cells and chemical hapten exposure. Background on the study: Small pooled library volume differences chiefly drove per-sample TCR yield variation.

Trimming took 1 base from V and 10 from J; bases not matched to a gene: 6. CDR3 length: 15 amino acids. Germline CDR1 and CDR2: SNHLY and FYNNEI. This sample's time point: patch test 3, about 24 weeks after DPC sensitization. Treatment defined: therapeutic diphenylcyclopropenone sensitization with weekly scalp DPC. Unique molecular identifiers were attached to individual cDNA molecules within the library. TCRdb reprocessed the RACE reads with MiXCR, giving one entry per CDR3 protein. The sample includes about 120,000 distinct CDR3 sequences, around 10% seen only once; the top ten take approximately 2.5%.

The chain links TRBV2 to TRBJ2-1, with TRBD2 matching 11 bases. The source was whole blood, collected in connection with sensitization to the hapten diphenylcyclopropenone (DPC). The TCR comes from a woman aged 45-65 years with alopecia areata. Some clones in this sample may be carry-over from other donors' samples. In nucleotides, the CDR3 is TGTGCCAGCAGTGAAGGTAGCGGGGGGGCGCGAGAGCAGTTCTTC. Its protein product is CASSEGSGGAREQFF.